Presented here are 6 T cell receptor beta chains from one specimen sequenced in a study of PD-L1 blockade in urothelial cancer. Measured with immunoSEQ multiplex PCR; TCRdb has only the in-frame clones, and not every one. The table has tens of thousands of clones, over 65% seen once. The time point was: pretreatment peripheral blood. Here the sequenced sample was PBMCs, taken around atezolizumab (anti-PD-L1) treatment. The source is a man between 50 and 59 years old with urothelial cancer.

The sample holds many counts of this clone. This chain joins TRBV7-2 and TRBJ2-7; TRBD2 matches at 7 bases. The trim removed 5 bases at V and 2 bases at J, leaving 9 bases unmatched. Germline CDR1 and CDR2: SGHTA and FQGNSA. The CDR3 consists of 15 residues. The CDR3 loop reads CASSPGLVMAYEQYF. The CDR3 DNA sequence: TGTGCCAGCAGCCCCGGACTAGTGATGGCCTACGAGCAGTACTTC.

This clone was seen only once. The chain employs TRBV7-8 and TRBJ2-5; 9 positions match TRBD1. Germline assignment: CDR1 SGHVS and CDR2 FQNEAQ. The CDR3 sequence is 15 residues long. The V and J ends lost 1 base and 0 bases, in that order; junction bases with no gene match: 0. The CDR3 here is CASSLGDRDQETQYF. CDR3 sequence (DNA): TGTGCCAGCAGCTTAGGGGACAGGGACCAAGAGACCCAGTACTTC.

The chain combines TRBV27 with TRBJ2-1; TRBD2 aligns across 8 bases. The V segment lost 5 bases and the J segment 7 bases; nucleotides outside the gene matches: 7. CDR1 is MNHEY and CDR2 is SMNVEV in the germline V gene (reference sequence). This CDR3 is built from 14 residues. The CDR3 coding sequence is TGTGCCAGCAGTACCTCGGGGGGGCGGAATGAGCAGTTCTTC. Protein sequence: CASSTSGGRNEQFF.

The rearrangement uses TRBV5-1 and TRBJ2-7; 9 nucleotides match TRBD2. This CDR3 spans 15 amino acids. Germline V gene sequence: CDR1 SGHRS, CDR2 YFSETQ. The ends lost 4 bases at V and 1 base at J; junction bases unmatched: 6. CDR3 amino acids: CASSVNSGGSYEQYF. DNA for the CDR3: TGCGCCAGCAGCGTAAATAGCGGGGGTTCCTACGAGCAGTACTTC.

This clone was observed a single time. The chain couples TRBV6-5 to TRBJ2-1, with 10 bases identical to TRBD2. The trim removed 0 bases at V and 8 bases at J, leaving 7 bases unmatched. This CDR3 has 16 amino acids. In germline, CDR1 is MNHEY, CDR2 SVGAGI. The CDR3 protein is CASSYSWLAGDHEQFF. The CDR3 DNA follows: TGTGCCAGCAGTTACTCTTGGCTAGCGGGAGACCATGAGCAGTTCTTC.

This clone was detected a few times. The rearrangement uses TRBV7-9 and TRBJ2-5, with TRBD2 matching over 13 bases. CDR1 and CDR2 (germline): SEHNR, FQNEAQ (reference sequence). This CDR3 contains 18 residues. J gave up 0 bases and V 4 bases, and 8 bases lay outside the gene matches. CDR3 residues: CASSSTGTSGTYQETQYF. CDR3 sequence (DNA): TGTGCCAGCAGCTCAACCGGGACTAGCGGGACCTACCAAGAGACCCAGTACTTC.